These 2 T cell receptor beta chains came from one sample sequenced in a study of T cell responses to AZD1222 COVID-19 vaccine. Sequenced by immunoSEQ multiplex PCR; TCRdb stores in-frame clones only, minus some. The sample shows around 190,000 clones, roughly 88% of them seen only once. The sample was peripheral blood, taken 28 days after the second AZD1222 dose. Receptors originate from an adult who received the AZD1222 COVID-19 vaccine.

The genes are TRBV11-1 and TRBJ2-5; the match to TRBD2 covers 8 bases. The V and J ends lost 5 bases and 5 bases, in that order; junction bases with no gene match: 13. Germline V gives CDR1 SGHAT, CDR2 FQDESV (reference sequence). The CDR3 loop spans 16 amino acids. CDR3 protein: CASSDTVGGAYETQYF. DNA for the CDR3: TGTGCCAGCAGCGATACCGTCGGGGGGGCCTATGAGACCCAGTACTTC.

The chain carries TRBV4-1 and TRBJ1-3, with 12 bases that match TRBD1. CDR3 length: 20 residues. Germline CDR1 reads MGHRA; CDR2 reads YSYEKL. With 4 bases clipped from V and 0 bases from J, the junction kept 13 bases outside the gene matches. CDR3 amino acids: CASSPWGQGALTTSGNTIYF. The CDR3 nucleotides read TGCGCCAGCAGCCCATGGGGACAGGGGGCACTCACCACCTCTGGAAACACCATATATTTT.